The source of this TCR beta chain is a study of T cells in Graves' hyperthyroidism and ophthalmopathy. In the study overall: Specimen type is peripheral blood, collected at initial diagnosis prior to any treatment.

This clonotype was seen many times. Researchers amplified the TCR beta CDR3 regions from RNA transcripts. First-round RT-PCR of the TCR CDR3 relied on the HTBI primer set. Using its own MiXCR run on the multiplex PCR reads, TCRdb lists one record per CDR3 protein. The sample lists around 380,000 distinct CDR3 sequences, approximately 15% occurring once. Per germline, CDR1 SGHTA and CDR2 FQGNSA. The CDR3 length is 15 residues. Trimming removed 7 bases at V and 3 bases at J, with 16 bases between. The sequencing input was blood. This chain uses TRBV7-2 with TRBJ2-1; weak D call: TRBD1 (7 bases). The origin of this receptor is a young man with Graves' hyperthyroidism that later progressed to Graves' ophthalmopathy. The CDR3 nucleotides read TGTGCCAGCACCCGGACAGGAGGGGGCTACAATGAGCAGTTCTTC. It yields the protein CASTRTGGGYNEQFF.